A single sample gave rise to the 20 T cell receptor beta chains below, sequenced in a study of graft-versus-host responses after intestinal transplantation. Antigens of these TCRs are unknown. Clones were read by immunoSEQ multiplex PCR, and TCRdb kept only the in-frame ones, dropping some. The table lists 100,000 or so clones, around nine tenths of them singletons. The specimen was unstimulated CD4+ T cells sorted from spleen or lymph node cells, collected before intestinal transplant. The receptors here all came from a human donor who received an intestinal transplant.

The rearrangement uses TRBV19 and TRBJ2-4, with 9 nucleotides matching TRBD2. This CDR3 region has 15 residues. The germline V gene has CDR1 LNHDA and CDR2 SQIVND (reference sequence). V lost 4 bases and J lost 6; bases outside the gene matches: 7. The CDR3 bases are TGTGCCAGTAGTAGGGGAGCGGGAGGTCCAAACATTCAGTACTTC. This encodes CASSRGAGGPNIQYF.

This clone came up once. V gene TRBV5-5 combines with J gene TRBJ2-5; TRBD2 matches at 10 bases. This CDR3 has 17 residues. J lost 1 base, V lost 3 bases, and 9 bases had no gene match. Germline-derived CDR1 and CDR2 are SGHKS and YYEKEE (reference sequence). CDR3: CASSSGTSAFSQETQYF. Written as DNA, the CDR3 is TGTGCCAGCAGCTCCGGGACTAGCGCCTTTTCCCAAGAGACCCAGTACTTC.

The chain uses TRBV5-4 and TRBJ2-1; 13 bases match TRBD2. V shed 4 bases and J 7 bases; nucleotides not matched to a gene: 14. There are 18 residues in the CDR3. CDR1 and CDR2 from the germline V gene are SGHNT and YYREEE (reference sequence). The CDR3: CASSPKAAGTSGINEQFF. DNA for the CDR3: TGTGCCAGCAGCCCTAAAGCGGCCGGGACTAGCGGGATAAATGAGCAGTTCTTC.

V is TRBV13 and J is TRBJ2-3; D gene ambiguous. V lost 5 bases to trimming and J lost 5 bases, with 14 bases between them. This CDR3 has 14 amino acids. The germline V gene encodes CDR1 PRHDT and CDR2 FYEKMQ (reference sequence). Written as DNA, the CDR3 is TGTGCCAGCAGCGAACAGCCTTCCAGAGATACGCAGTATTTT. Translation: CASSEQPSRDTQYF.

The rearrangement links TRBV6-6 to TRBJ2-7, with D possibly being TRBD2 (5 bases). V lost 8 bases and J 2 bases, leaving 16 bases between the germline ends. CDR1 and CDR2 from the germline V gene are MNHNY and SVGAGI (reference sequence). The CDR3 has 14 amino acids. Here the CDR3 DNA reads TGTGCCAGCGTCCCACGACGGGAAACCTACGAGCAGTACTTC. The encoded protein is CASVPRRETYEQYF.

The chain employs TRBV5-6 and TRBJ1-6, with TRBD1 identical over 7 bases. The V gene end was trimmed by 3 bases and the J gene end by 10 bases; junction bases not matched to a gene: 10. CDR3 length: 15 amino acids. Germline V gene lookup returns CDR1 SGHDT and CDR2 YYEEEE. CDR3 sequence reads: CASSWYDRVGSPLHF. The CDR3 DNA reads as TGTGCCAGCAGCTGGTACGACAGGGTCGGCTCACCCCTCCACTTT.

This clone turned up a few times. The gene calls are TRBV5-6 and TRBJ1-3; 7 bases align to TRBD1. Germline CDR1 SGHDT, CDR2 YYEEEE. This CDR3 spans 17 amino acids. J lost 0 bases, V lost 0 bases, and 6 bases had no gene match. The CDR3 nucleotides read TGTGCCAGCAGCTTGGGGTGGGACAGCTACTCTGGAAACACCATATATTTT. Its translation: CASSLGWDSYSGNTIYF.

The rearrangement links TRBV13 to TRBJ1-2, with a possible D match to TRBD1 (5 bases). The length of the CDR3 is 13 residues. Trimming removed 3 bases from V and 4 bases from J, with 9 bases in between. Germline lookup yields CDR1 PRHDT and CDR2 FYEKMQ (reference sequence). The CDR3 nucleotides are TGTGCCAGCAGCTTGGGGCACGGCTATGGCTACACCTTC. Residues: CASSLGHGYGYTF.

The chain carries TRBV9 and TRBJ1-1; possibly TRBD1 for D (6 bases). The ends were cut back, 4 bases at V and 2 bases at J, with 9 bases in the middle. Germline CDR1 is SGDLS and CDR2 is YYNGEE. CDR3 length: 13 amino acids. This CDR3 reads CASSLQGNTEAFF. CDR3 in DNA: TGTGCCAGCAGCTTACAGGGTAACACTGAAGCTTTCTTT.

The chain combines TRBV9 with TRBJ2-7; 9 positions agree with TRBD2. This CDR3 has 15 amino acids. CDR1 SGDLS and CDR2 YYNGEE come from the germline V gene. The V gene end was trimmed by 3 bases and the J gene end by 3 bases; junction bases not matched to a gene: 7. CDR3 sequence: CASSASGTSFYEQYF. CDR3 in DNA: TGTGCCAGCAGCGCCTCCGGGACTAGCTTCTACGAGCAGTACTTC. The full variable domain, in which reference TRBV9 and TRBJ2-7 provide the parts outside the CDR3, is DSGVTQTPKHLITATGQRVTLRCSPRSGDLSVYWYQQSLDQGLQFLIQYYNGEERAKGNILERFSAQQFPDLHSELNLSSLELGDSALYFCASSASGTSFYEQYFGPGTRLTVT.

V and J are TRBV6-5 and TRBJ1-2; TRBD1 aligns across 8 bases. Trimming removed 2 bases from V and 8 bases from J; junction bases left unmatched: 4. Germline assignment: CDR1 MNHEY and CDR2 SVGAGI. The CDR3 covers 13 residues. The CDR3 DNA is TGTGCCAGCAGTTACGGCAGGGGGCGAGGCTACACCTTC. Translation gives CASSYGRGRGYTF.

The gene calls are TRBV12-5 and TRBJ1-1, with D unclear. The CDR3 has 13 residues. Germline V gene lookup returns CDR1 LGHNT and CDR2 FRNRAP. Trimming removed 7 bases at V and 1 base at J, with 10 bases between. CDR3 region: CASDLGRNTEAFF. DNA of the CDR3: TGTGCTAGTGACCTTGGGCGGAACACTGAAGCTTTCTTT.

In the case of this clone: Relative to the germline gene, one junction end is altered; a read error may explain this. V gene TRBV5-1 combines with J gene TRBJ2-1; no firm D call. The CDR3 contains 17 residues. Germline values: CDR1 SGHRS, CDR2 YFSETQ. CDR3 region: CASSLMIATYSYDEQFF. The DNA for the CDR3 is TGCGCCAGCAGCTTGATGATTGCCACCTACTCCTACGATGAGCAGTTCTTC.

V is TRBV7-9 and J is TRBJ1-1; 9 bases fit TRBD1. The germline V gene encodes CDR1 SEHNR and CDR2 FQNEAQ (reference sequence). There are 14 residues in the CDR3. Trimming cost V 11 bases and J 11 bases; bases outside gene matches: 18. The CDR3 bases are TGTGCCGGAGGACGGGGACAGGGCGCCTCGGAGGCTTTCTTT. It codes for CAGGRGQGASEAFF.

V and J are TRBV18 and TRBJ2-3; 7 bases match TRBD2. Trimming cost V 4 bases and J 5 bases; bases outside gene matches: 18. This CDR3 region has 18 residues. The V gene's germline CDR1 is KGHSH and CDR2 LQKENI. CDR3 DNA sequence: TGTGCCAGCTCACAAAGGGCGGGCTATGGCGGGAGTGGAGATACGCAGTATTTT. Translating gives CASSQRAGYGGSGDTQYF.

V gene TRBV18 combines with J gene TRBJ1-1; 7 nucleotides line up with TRBD1. This CDR3 comprises 12 residues. Germline V CDR1 and CDR2: KGHSH, LQKENI. The V and J ends lost 4 bases and 6 bases, in that order; junction bases with no gene match: 2. CDR3 amino acids: CASSLQGPEAFF. The CDR3 DNA follows: TGTGCCAGCTCACTACAGGGGCCTGAAGCTTTCTTT.

The chain carries TRBV5-1 and TRBJ2-7, with D perhaps matching TRBD2 (5 bases). V was pared by 4 bases and J by 7 bases, with 15 bases between. Germline CDR1 SGHRS, CDR2 YFSETQ. CDR3 size: 13 residues. DNA of the CDR3: TGCGCCAGCAGCCGCCCCGGGGTTCATGAGCAGTACTTC. Residues: CASSRPGVHEQYF.

The V and J genes are TRBV28 and TRBJ1-2, with 7 nucleotides matching TRBD1. V shed 6 bases and J 4 bases; nucleotides not matched to a gene: 14. Germline V CDR1 and CDR2: MDHEN, SYDVKM. The length of the CDR3 is 16 residues. The CDR3 DNA sequence: TGTGCCAGCAGAACCCCGTACAGGGGAATCGGCTATGGCTACACCTTC. Amino acid sequence: CASRTPYRGIGYGYTF.

This chain connects TRBV9 to TRBJ2-3, with 9 bases fitting TRBD2. The V gene end was trimmed by 0 bases and the J gene end by 5 bases; junction bases not matched to a gene: 7. This CDR3 has 16 amino acids. Germline CDR1 SGDLS, CDR2 YYNGEE. The CDR3 nucleotides are TGTGCCAGCAGCGTAGCAGCTAGCGGGGTGGGAGATACGCAGTATTTT. Protein product: CASSVAASGVGDTQYF. The whole variable domain, remainder taken from reference TRBV9 and TRBJ2-3, is DSGVTQTPKHLITATGQRVTLRCSPRSGDLSVYWYQQSLDQGLQFLIQYYNGEERAKGNILERFSAQQFPDLHSELNLSSLELGDSALYFCASSVAASGVGDTQYFGPGTRLTVL.

CDR3 amino acids: CASGQGPAYEQYF. As DNA, the CDR3 is TGTGCCAGCGGGCAGGGTCCTGCCTACGAGCAGTACTTC. The V call is TRBV7-2, the J call TRBJ2-7; the D gene is possibly TRBD1 (5 bases). CDR3 length: 13 residues. CDR1 SGHTA and CDR2 FQGNSA come from the germline V gene. The V gene lost 8 bases and the J gene lost 2 bases, with 13 bases spanning the gap. Combining the CDR3 with reference TRBV7-2 and TRBJ2-7 gives the whole variable domain GAGVSQSPSNKVTEKGKDVELRCDPISGHTALYWYRQSLGQGLEFLIYFQGNSAPDKSGLPSDRFSAERTGGSVSTLTIQRTQQEDSAVYLCASGQGPAYEQYFGPGTRLTVT.